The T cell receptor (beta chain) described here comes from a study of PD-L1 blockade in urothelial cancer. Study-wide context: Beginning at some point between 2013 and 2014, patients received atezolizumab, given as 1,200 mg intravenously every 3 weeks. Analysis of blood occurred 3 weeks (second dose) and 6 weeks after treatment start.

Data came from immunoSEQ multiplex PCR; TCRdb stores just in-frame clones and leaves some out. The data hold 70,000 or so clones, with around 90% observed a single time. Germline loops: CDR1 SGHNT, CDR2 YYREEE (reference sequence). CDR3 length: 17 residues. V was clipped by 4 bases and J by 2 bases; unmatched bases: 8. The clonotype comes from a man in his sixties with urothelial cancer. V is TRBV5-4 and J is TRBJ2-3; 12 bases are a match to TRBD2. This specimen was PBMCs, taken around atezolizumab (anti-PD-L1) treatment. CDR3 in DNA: TGTGCCAGCAGCGCCCGGACTAGCGGGACTAACACAGATACGCAGTATTTT. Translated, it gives CASSARTSGTNTDTQYF.